Following are 16 T cell receptor beta chains from one sample sequenced in a study of beta chain features in type 1 diabetes. For these TCRs, the target antigens are not known. The investigators reverse transcribed all of the isolated RNA, so they sequenced expressed TCRB transcripts. Using immunoSEQ multiplex PCR, the repertoire was profiled, and TCRdb retains in-frame clones only, with some absent. Among fewer than 15,000 clones listed, approximately 60% were seen once. Study findings and constraints: Shortening of TCRB CDR3s, moderate but significant, appeared in all four CD4+ subsets of Type 1 diabetes patients.

The sample consisted of stem cell memory CD4+ T cells from blood. The receptors were sampled from a woman between 18 and 29 years old with type 1 diabetes.

The rearrangement joins TRBV6-6 to TRBJ2-1; the match to TRBD2 covers 13 bases. With V trimmed by 5 bases and J by 5 bases, 6 bases remained unmatched. The CDR3 sequence is 16 residues long. Germline V gene lookup returns CDR1 MNHNY and CDR2 SVGAGI (reference sequence). CDR3 sequence: CASSGRTSGGNNEQFF. The CDR3 bases are TGTGCCAGCAGTGGCCGGACTAGCGGGGGAAACAATGAGCAGTTCTTC.

In nucleotides, the CDR3 is TGTGCCAGCAGTTTGACTAGCGACTCCTACGAGCAGTACTTC. The encoded protein is CASSLTSDSYEQYF. This chain joins TRBV27 and TRBJ2-7, with 8 bases identical to TRBD2. This CDR3 is built from 14 residues. Looked up from germline, CDR1 is MNHEY and CDR2 is SMNVEV (reference sequence). J gave up 0 bases and V 3 bases, and 1 base lay outside the gene matches.

The chain combines TRBV2 with TRBJ1-5; D gene unclear. CDR1 and CDR2 (germline): SNHLY, FYNNEI. This CDR3 is built from 14 residues. Trimming took off 5 bases at V and 2 bases at J, with 10 bases between the two ends. The CDR3 here is CASSRGPRNQPQHF. In DNA, the CDR3 is TGTGCCAGCAGTCGAGGCCCGCGCAATCAGCCCCAGCATTTT.

The chain uses TRBV28 and TRBJ1-2, with 8 bases identical to TRBD1. Germline values: CDR1 MDHEN, CDR2 SYDVKM. Losses at the gene ends were 6 bases for V and 6 bases for J; bases not matched to a gene: 6. This CDR3 has 13 residues. CDR3 residues: CASRPRGPHGYTF. CDR3 DNA sequence: TGTGCCAGCAGACCCAGGGGGCCTCATGGCTACACCTTC.

The chain employs TRBV7-9 and TRBJ1-4; the match to TRBD1 covers 8 bases. Germline-derived CDR1 and CDR2 are SEHNR and FQNEAQ (reference sequence). V lost 6 bases, J lost 8 bases, and 5 bases stayed unmatched. The CDR3 has 13 amino acids. This CDR3 reads CASSRTGGEKLFF. In DNA, the CDR3 is TGTGCCAGCAGTCGAACAGGGGGAGAAAAACTGTTTTTT.

This clone is a singleton in its sample. The chain employs TRBV7-9 and TRBJ1-1; TRBD1 is a possible D gene (6 bases). The V gene lost 3 bases and the J gene lost 1 base, with 9 bases spanning the gap. Germline lookup yields CDR1 SEHNR and CDR2 FQNEAQ (reference sequence). CDR3 length: 14 residues. CDR3 DNA: TGTGCCAGCAGCTTGGGGGCAGGGAACACTGAAGCTTTCTTT. Protein product: CASSLGAGNTEAFF.

J is TRBJ2-3 and V is TRBV29-1, with TRBD2 as a possible D gene (5 bases). The CDR3 is 16 amino acids. V lost 0 bases and J lost 3, with 16 bases in between. Germline V gives CDR1 SQVTM, CDR2 ANQGSEA. The CDR3 region has the DNA TGCAGCGTTGAAGAGATCGGGGTATGGTGGACAGATACGCAGTATTTT. This encodes CSVEEIGVWWTDTQYF.

The J gene is TRBJ1-5, the V gene TRBV6-1; 7 nucleotides match TRBD1. This CDR3 comprises 15 residues. V gave up 4 bases and J gave up 2 bases; unmatched junction bases: 5. Germline assignment: CDR1 MNHNS and CDR2 SASEGT. CDR3 loop: CASSGGQSGNQPQHF. The DNA for the CDR3 is TGTGCCAGCAGTGGGGGACAGTCGGGCAATCAGCCCCAGCATTTT.

The J gene is TRBJ1-2, the V gene TRBV7-8; maybe TRBD1 (6 bases). V gave up 5 bases and J gave up 5 bases, with 21 bases separating them. The CDR3 runs 16 residues. Germline V CDR1 and CDR2: SGHVS, FQNEAQ. The CDR3 DNA reads TGTGCCAGCAGCACGGGAAGACAGGCTTTCACTTATGGCTACACCTTC. It is translated as CASSTGRQAFTYGYTF.

The J gene is TRBJ2-6, the V gene TRBV7-6; the match to TRBD1 covers 10 bases. This CDR3 is built from 17 residues. CDR1 is SGHVS and CDR2 is FNYEAQ in the germline V gene. J gave up 2 bases and V 5 bases, and 6 bases lay outside the gene matches. This CDR3 is CASSQRQGAAGANVLTF. In DNA, the CDR3 is TGTGCCAGCAGCCAGAGACAGGGGGCGGCTGGGGCCAACGTCCTGACTTTC. The full variable domain, its missing parts supplied by reference TRBV7-6 and TRBJ2-6, is GAGVSQSPRYKVTKRGQDVALRCDPISGHVSLYWYRQALGQGPEFLTYFNYEAQQDKSGLPNDRFSAERPEGSISTLTIQRTEQRDSAMYRCASSQRQGAAGANVLTFGAGSRLTVL.

Only a few counts were recorded for this clone. The CDR3 nucleotides read TGTGCCAGCAGTTCCGGGACAACCTACAATGAGCAGTTCTTC. It encodes CASSSGTTYNEQFF. The chain is built from TRBV28 and TRBJ2-1; perhaps TRBD1 as D (6 bases). From germline, CDR1 is MDHEN and CDR2 SYDVKM. Trimming cost V 4 bases and J 2 bases, with 9 bases left between them. The CDR3 spans 14 residues.

The chain recombines TRBV11-2 with TRBJ1-5; the D gene is possibly TRBD1 (6 bases). The germline V and J ends were trimmed by 1 base and 3 bases, with 7 bases remaining between them. Germline-derived CDR1 and CDR2 are SGHAT and FQNNGV. The CDR3 is 14 amino acids. CDR3: CASSLAGVNQPQHF. The DNA for the CDR3 is TGTGCCAGCAGCTTAGCAGGGGTCAATCAGCCCCAGCATTTT.

This chain links TRBV6-5 with TRBJ2-3, with D hard to call. The germline CDR1 and CDR2 sequences are MNHEY and SVGAGI. The germline V and J ends were trimmed by 5 bases and 1 base, with 13 bases remaining between them. This CDR3 is 15 amino acids long. This CDR3 reads CASSIESGGTDTQYF. DNA for the CDR3: TGTGCCAGCAGTATCGAATCTGGAGGCACAGATACGCAGTATTTT.

V and J are TRBV30 and TRBJ2-6; 7 bases fit TRBD2. CDR3 length: 15 residues. Trimming at V came to 2 bases and at J to 0 bases, leaving 1 base not matched to a gene. CDR1 is GTSNPN, CDR2 SVGIG, per germline (reference sequence). CDR3 amino acids: CAWSTGGSGANVLTF. In nucleotides, the CDR3 is TGTGCCTGGAGTACGGGGGGCTCTGGGGCCAACGTCCTGACTTTC.

CDR3 sequence reads: CASRRDKVYEQYF. Written as DNA, the CDR3 is TGTGCCAGCAGACGGGACAAGGTTTACGAGCAGTACTTC. The chain joins TRBV27 to TRBJ2-7, with D possibly TRBD1 on 6 matching bases. CDR1 and CDR2 from the germline V gene are MNHEY and SMNVEV (reference sequence). This CDR3 region has 13 residues. Trimming took off 6 bases at V and 4 bases at J, with 13 bases between the two ends.

The chain recombines TRBV7-2 with TRBJ1-2; D gene unclear. Germline values: CDR1 SGHTA, CDR2 FQGNSA. The CDR3 is 14 residues long. The V gene lost 3 bases and the J gene lost 5 bases, with 13 bases spanning the gap. The CDR3 DNA reads TGTGCCAGCAGCTTGGGCCGCTCGTGGTATGGCTACACCTTC. Its translation is CASSLGRSWYGYTF.